What follows describes a single TCR beta chain. The data belong to a study of blood T cell repertoires in COVID-19. About the research overall: Acute-phase and convalescent COVID-19 samples originated in the United States, Italy and Spain.

Produced via immunoSEQ multiplex PCR; TCRdb's table is partial and in-frame only. In the table there are roughly 300,000 clones, more than 75% of which are singletons. Germline CDR1 and CDR2: SGDLS and YYNGEE. The CDR3 length is 15 residues. The V segment lost 3 bases and the J segment 2 bases; nucleotides outside the gene matches: 2. Material: PBMCs or T cells enriched from blood (not recorded which). This chain joins TRBV9 and TRBJ2-7, with TRBD2 matching over 13 bases. The source is a woman between 25 and 40 years old who had recovered from COVID-19. The CDR3 sequence is CASSDGTSGAYEQYF. The CDR3 DNA reads as TGTGCCAGCAGCGACGGGACTAGCGGGGCCTACGAGCAGTACTTC.